The rows below give T cell receptor beta chains drawn from one sample of a study of blood T cell repertoires in COVID-19. TCRdb keeps only in-frame clones here, not all; method: immunoSEQ multiplex PCR. Altogether roughly 200,000 clones are present, about 80% being singletons, with the ten largest covering 1.5%. The sequencing sample was made of peripheral blood. The receptors derive from a human donor in a cohort sampled during active COVID-19. Each CDR3 is given with its conserved first and last residue. The order of the fields is D gene, clone size, J gene, V gene, CDR3 DNA, CDR3 protein. A D gene is named only where the DNA matches it firmly. Clone size is given for some rows only: seen once, a few or many times, or a class if the clone is expanded.

d_call: -; clone_size: -; j_call: TRBJ2-7; v_call: TRBV7-9; cdr3_nt: TGTGCCAGCAGCCCCGTCTACGAGCAGTACTTC; cdr3_aa: CASSPVYEQYF
d_call: -; clone_size: once; j_call: TRBJ1-1; v_call: TRBV11-3; cdr3_nt: TGTGCCAGCAGCTTATACAGGAACACTGAAGCTTTCTTT; cdr3_aa: CASSLYRNTEAFF
d_call: -; clone_size: -; j_call: TRBJ2-2; v_call: TRBV9; cdr3_nt: TGTGCCAGCAGCGTAACAGGGAACACCGGGGAGCTGTTTTTT; cdr3_aa: CASSVTGNTGELFF
d_call: TRBD1; clone_size: -; j_call: TRBJ1-6; v_call: TRBV6-5; cdr3_nt: TGTGCCAGCAGTTACTCGACAGGGTTCCGTAATTCACCCCTCCACTTT; cdr3_aa: CASSYSTGFRNSPLHF
d_call: TRBD1; clone_size: once; j_call: TRBJ1-4; v_call: TRBV19; cdr3_nt: TGTGCCAGCTTGGACACCAGGGGGGCAACTAATGAAAAACTGTTTTTT; cdr3_aa: CASLDTRGATNEKLFF
d_call: -; clone_size: -; j_call: TRBJ1-4; v_call: TRBV7-9; cdr3_nt: TGTGCCAGCAGCTTAGCTCGAGGGGACTCCGGAAAACTGTTTTTT; cdr3_aa: CASSLARGDSGKLFF
d_call: TRBD2; clone_size: -; j_call: TRBJ2-3; v_call: TRBV5-1; cdr3_nt: TGCGCCAGCAGTAGGGGACTAGCGGGGCGGGCAGATACGCAGTATTTT; cdr3_aa: CASSRGLAGRADTQYF
d_call: -; clone_size: -; j_call: TRBJ1-1; v_call: TRBV7-9; cdr3_nt: TGTGCCAGCAGCTTAGAGGGGGGGCTAAACACTGAAGCTTTCTTT; cdr3_aa: CASSLEGGLNTEAFF
d_call: -; clone_size: few; j_call: TRBJ1-1; v_call: TRBV19; cdr3_nt: TGTGCCAGTAGTACAGGGATGAACACTGAAGCTTTCTTT; cdr3_aa: CASSTGMNTEAFF
d_call: -; clone_size: -; j_call: TRBJ1-2; v_call: TRBV9; cdr3_nt: TGTGCCAGCAGCGTAGGCCCGGGGGAATATGGCTACACCTTC; cdr3_aa: CASSVGPGEYGYTF
d_call: -; clone_size: -; j_call: TRBJ2-7; v_call: TRBV11-2; cdr3_nt: TGTGCCAGCACCGATCCCTCTGGCGGCCCTTCCTACGAGCAGTACTTC; cdr3_aa: CASTDPSGGPSYEQYF
d_call: TRBD2; clone_size: -; j_call: TRBJ2-6; v_call: TRBV11-2; cdr3_nt: TGCTCTTCCGGGATAGCGGGAGGAGCTGGGGCCAACGTCCTGACTTTC; cdr3_aa: CSSGIAGGAGANVLTF